This T cell receptor beta chain was found in a study of CD8+ T cells in alopecia areata. Across the study: Tofacitinib administration to treated patients was oral, at 5 to 10 mg twice daily. After 6 to 18 months of tofacitinib, follow-up continued 6 months off drug.

The treatment is: oral pan-JAK inhibitor, 5-10 mg twice daily. CDR1 SGHDT and CDR2 YYEEEE come from the germline V gene. Trimming cost V 0 bases and J 0 bases, with 8 bases left between them. CDR3 size: 15 residues. Once RNA had been extracted, it was reverse transcribed into cDNA to act as the sequencing template. Sequencing was performed with immunoSEQ multiplex PCR; in TCRdb, only in-frame clones are kept and a portion is missing. The sample lists hundreds of thousands of clones; roughly 60% were seen once. This clonotype was obtained from a human donor with alopecia areata. The sample consisted of CD4+ T cells sorted from blood, taken between weeks 51 and 52, from a patient treated with tofacitinib. The rearrangement joins TRBV5-6 to TRBJ2-3, with a possible D match to TRBD1 (6 bases). CDR3 DNA sequence: TGTGCCAGCAGCTTGGGTGGACAGAGCACAGATACGCAGTATTTT. Residues: CASSLGGQSTDTQYF.